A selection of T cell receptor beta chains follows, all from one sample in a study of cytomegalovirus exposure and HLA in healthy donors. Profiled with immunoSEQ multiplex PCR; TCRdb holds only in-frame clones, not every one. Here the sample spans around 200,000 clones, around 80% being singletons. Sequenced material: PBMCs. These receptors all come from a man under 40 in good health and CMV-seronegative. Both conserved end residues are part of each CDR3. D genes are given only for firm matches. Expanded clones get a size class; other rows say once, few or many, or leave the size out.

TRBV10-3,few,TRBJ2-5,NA,CAIKTDSGAAETQYF,TGTGCCATCAAAACAGATTCAGGGGCGGCCGAGACCCAGTACTTC
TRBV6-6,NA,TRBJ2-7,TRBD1,CASSYRQGARDEQYF,TGTGCCAGCAGTTATCGTCAGGGGGCCAGGGACGAGCAGTACTTC
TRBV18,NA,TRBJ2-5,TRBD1,CASSYTQGALETQYF,TGTGCCAGCTCATATACACAGGGGGCGTTGGAGACCCAGTACTTC
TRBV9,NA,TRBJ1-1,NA,CASSVVGHRATEAFF,TGTGCCAGCAGCGTAGTCGGACACCGGGCCACTGAAGCTTTCTTT
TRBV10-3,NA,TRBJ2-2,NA,CAIRRRDDTGELFF,TGTGCCATCAGGCGGAGGGACGACACCGGGGAGCTGTTTTTT
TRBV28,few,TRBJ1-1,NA,CASSLQWGSGTEAFF,TGTGCCAGCAGTCTACAGTGGGGTTCGGGGACTGAAGCTTTCTTT
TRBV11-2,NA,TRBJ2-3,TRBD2,CASSSPGLAGYSSTDTQYF,TGTGCCAGCAGCTCGCCGGGACTAGCGGGTTACTCTAGCACAGATACGCAGTATTTT
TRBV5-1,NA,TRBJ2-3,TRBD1,CASSLGDRDTDTQYF,TGCGCCAGCAGCTTGGGGGACAGGGATACAGATACGCAGTATTTT
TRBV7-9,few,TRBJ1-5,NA,CASSPTAGRTINQPQHF,TGTGCCAGCAGCCCCACGGCAGGGCGCACGATAAATCAGCCCCAGCATTTT
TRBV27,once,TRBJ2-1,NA,CASSLAWRATGNEQFF,TGTGCCAGCAGTTTAGCATGGAGAGCCACCGGCAATGAGCAGTTCTTC
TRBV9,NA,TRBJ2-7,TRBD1,CASSVEGGHYEQYF,TGTGCCAGCAGCGTAGAAGGGGGCCACTACGAGCAGTACTTC
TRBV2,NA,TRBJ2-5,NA,CASRDPGHSQETQYF,TGTGCCAGCAGAGATCCGGGACACTCCCAAGAGACCCAGTACTTC
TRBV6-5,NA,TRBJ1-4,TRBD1,CASSRVQGAGEKLFF,TGTGCCAGCAGTAGAGTACAGGGGGCCGGGGAAAAACTGTTTTTT
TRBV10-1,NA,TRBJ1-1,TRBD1,CASSEDRVKTEAFF,TGCGCCAGCAGTGAAGACAGGGTAAAGACTGAAGCTTTCTTT
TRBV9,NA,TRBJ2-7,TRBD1,CASSVGQDAYEQYF,TGTGCCAGCAGCGTGGGACAGGACGCCTACGAGCAGTACTTC
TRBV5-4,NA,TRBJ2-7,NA,CAGQLEPRSSYEQYF,TGTGCCGGCCAGCTGGAGCCCCGAAGCTCCTACGAGCAGTACTTC
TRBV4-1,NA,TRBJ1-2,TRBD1,CASSQGTGNYGYTF,TGCGCCAGCAGCCAAGGGACAGGGAACTATGGCTACACCTTC